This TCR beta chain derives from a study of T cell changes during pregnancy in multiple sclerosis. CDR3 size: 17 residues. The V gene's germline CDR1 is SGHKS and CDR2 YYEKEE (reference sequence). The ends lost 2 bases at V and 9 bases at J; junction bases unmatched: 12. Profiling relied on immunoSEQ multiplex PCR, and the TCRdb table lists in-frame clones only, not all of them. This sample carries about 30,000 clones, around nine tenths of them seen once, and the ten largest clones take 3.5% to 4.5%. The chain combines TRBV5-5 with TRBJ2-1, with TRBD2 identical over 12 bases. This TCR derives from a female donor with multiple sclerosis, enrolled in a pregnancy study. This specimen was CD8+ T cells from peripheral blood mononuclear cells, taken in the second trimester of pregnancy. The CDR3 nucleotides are TGTGCCAGCAGCTTCAATGTCGGGACTAGCGGGTCGGCTGAGCAGTTCTTC. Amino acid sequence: CASSFNVGTSGSAEQFF.